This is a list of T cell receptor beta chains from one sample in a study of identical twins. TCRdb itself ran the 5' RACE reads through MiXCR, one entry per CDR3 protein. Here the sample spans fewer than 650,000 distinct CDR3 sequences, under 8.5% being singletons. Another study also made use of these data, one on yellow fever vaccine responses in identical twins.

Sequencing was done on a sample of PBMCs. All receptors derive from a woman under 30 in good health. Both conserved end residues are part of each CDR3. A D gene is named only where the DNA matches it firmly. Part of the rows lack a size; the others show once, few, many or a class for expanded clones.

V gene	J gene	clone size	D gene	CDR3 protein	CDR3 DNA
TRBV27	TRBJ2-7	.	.	CASSRGDSYEQYF	TGTGCCAGCAGTAGAGGGGACTCCTACGAGCAGTACTTC
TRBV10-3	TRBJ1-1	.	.	CAISERGTSQAFF	TGTGCCATCAGTGAGCGAGGGACGTCACAAGCTTTCTTT
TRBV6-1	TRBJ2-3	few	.	CASSDGLPRDTQYF	TGTGCCAGCAGTGATGGACTGCCCCGGGATACGCAGTATTTT
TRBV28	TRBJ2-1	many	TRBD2	CASSPPGLAGFAYYNEQFF	TGTGCCAGCAGTCCTCCGGGACTAGCGGGTTTCGCATACTACAATGAGCAGTTCTTC
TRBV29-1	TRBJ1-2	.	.	CSVASPNYGYTF	TGCAGCGTAGCGTCCCCTAACTATGGCTACACCTTC
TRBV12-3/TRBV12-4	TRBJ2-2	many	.	CASTEWPAGELFF	TGTGCCAGCACAGAATGGCCAGCCGGGGAGCTGTTTTTT
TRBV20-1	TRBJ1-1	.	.	CSARAGVVMNTEAFF	TGCAGTGCTAGAGCAGGGGTTGTGATGAACACTGAAGCTTTCTTT
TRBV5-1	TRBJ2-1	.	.	CASSSPPGPTNNEQFF	TGCGCCAGCAGCTCCCCCCCGGGACCAACTAACAATGAGCAGTTCTTC
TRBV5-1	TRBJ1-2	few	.	CASSYSDTGNYGYTF	TGCGCCAGCAGCTACAGTGACACCGGCAACTATGGCTACACCTTC
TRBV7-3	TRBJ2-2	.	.	CASSFRPGAGELFF	TGTGCCAGCAGCTTCAGGCCCGGCGCCGGGGAGCTGTTTTTT
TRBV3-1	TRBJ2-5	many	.	CASSQDATAMTQYF	TGTGCCAGCAGCCAAGATGCGACAGCCATGACCCAGTACTTC
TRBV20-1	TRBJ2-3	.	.	CSARDPLGGTDTQYF	TGCAGTGCTAGAGACCCTCTAGGGGGTACAGATACGCAGTATTTT
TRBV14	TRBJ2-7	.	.	CASSQFREFFNEQYF	TGTGCCAGCAGCCAATTCCGGGAGTTTTTCAACGAGCAGTACTTC
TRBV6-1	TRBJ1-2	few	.	CASRTTVNNYGYTF	TGTGCCAGCAGAACGACAGTCAACAACTATGGCTACACCTTC
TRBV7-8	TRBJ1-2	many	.	CASSIRQAGYGYTF	TGTGCCAGCAGCATCAGACAGGCAGGCTATGGCTACACCTTC
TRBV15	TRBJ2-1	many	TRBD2	CATSTGLAKYNEQFF	TGTGCCACCAGCACGGGACTAGCTAAGTACAATGAGCAGTTCTTC
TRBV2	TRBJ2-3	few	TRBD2	CATGTSDADTQYF	TGTGCCACCGGGACTAGCGACGCAGATACGCAGTATTTT